This TCR beta chain was sequenced for a study of Ad26.COV2.S vaccination and SARS-CoV-2 variants. About the research overall: Donor was one of the participants in the Ad26.COV2.S arm of the COV1001 trial. Ad26.COV2.S given intramuscularly, once or twice 56 days apart. Overall study results and limits: Substantial response breadth was reportedly seen for spike-specific CD8+ and CD4+ T cells after vaccination. Responses of T cells in total may have been underestimated by the TCR breadth and depth analyses.

TCRdb's copy holds only in-frame clones and misses some; the assay was immunoSEQ multiplex PCR. The table shows hundreds of thousands of clones, with 70% to 90% occurring only once. Treatment indicated: 19 received Ad26.COV2.S at low or high dose, single or two shots; several received placebo; per-sample allocation not given. Sampling happened 63 days after the first vaccine or placebo injection. Germline V gene data show CDR1 as SGHVS and CDR2 as FNYEAQ. V dropped 2 bases and J dropped 6; count of bases not matched to a gene: 12. This CDR3 comprises 16 residues. As to this clone: What it recognizes is unknown.

The TCR comes from a person aged 18-65 years who received the Ad26.COV2.S COVID-19 vaccine or a placebo. The chain uses TRBV7-6 and TRBJ1-2; 7 positions match TRBD1. Sequenced here: peripheral blood, sampled in a trial of Ad26.COV2.S vaccine versus placebo. DNA for the CDR3: TGTGCCAGCAGCTTACCCCCTCAGGACAGGTCGAATGGCTACACCTTC. The encoded protein is CASSLPPQDRSNGYTF.